A single sample is the source of the 20 T cell receptor beta chains below, sequenced in a study of molecular identifiers for immune sequencing clone quantification. TCRdb called the PCR reads again in MiXCR, with one record for every CDR3 protein. Of about 510,000 distinct CDR3 sequences listed, roughly a fifth are singletons. Sequencing was done on a sample of naive CD8+ T cells from blood, with Jurkat cell RNA spiked in. Subset described: FACS-sorted CD8+CD4-CCR7+CD45RA+ naive T cells. The receptors come from a human donor in good health. Some libraries in this study had Jurkat cell RNA spiked in.

This rearrangement joins TRBV24-1 to TRBJ2-1, with a tentative D call TRBD2 (5 bases). The V gene's germline CDR1 is KGHDR and CDR2 SFDVKD. This CDR3 is 16 amino acids long. V dropped 1 base and J dropped 0 bases, with 9 bases sitting between them. The CDR3 is CATSDLRESSYNEQFF. The CDR3 nucleotides are TGTGCCACCAGTGATTTACGGGAAAGCTCCTACAATGAGCAGTTCTTC.

This clonotype was seen ten or more times. The chain uses TRBV4-3 and TRBJ2-3; a possible D gene is TRBD2 (6 bases). The CDR3 totals 18 residues. V was trimmed by 0 bases and J by 0 bases, leaving 16 bases between them. The V gene's germline CDR1 is LGHNA and CDR2 YSLEER. CDR3 loop: CASSQEMARGGSTDTQYF. The CDR3 DNA sequence: TGCGCCAGCAGCCAAGAAATGGCGCGGGGCGGAAGCACAGATACGCAGTATTTT.

In regard to this clonotype: At one boundary the junction diverges from the germline segment, which might be a read error. This chain joins TRBV27 and TRBJ1-2; 9 nucleotides match TRBD1. This CDR3 comprises 15 residues. The germline CDR1 and CDR2 sequences are MNHEY and SMNVEV (reference sequence). The CDR3: CDSSYSPTGGHGYTF. Written as DNA, the CDR3 is TGTGACAGCAGTTACAGCCCAACAGGGGGCCATGGCTACACCTTC.

This clonotype was seen a handful of times. This could be a read error, since a much larger clone is one nucleotide away. The chain links TRBV29-1 to TRBJ2-3; TRBD1 agrees at 9 bases. CDR3 length: 13 amino acids. The germline gives CDR1 SQVTM, CDR2 ANQGSEA. In nucleotides, the CDR3 is TGCAGCGGCCGGGACAGGGACACAGTTACGCAGTATTTT. It encodes CSGRDRDTVTQYF.

The CDR3 loop is CASSYGENIQYF. DNA for the CDR3: TGTGCCAGCAGTTACGGGGAAAACATTCAGTACTTC. V gene TRBV6-6 combines with J gene TRBJ2-4; D is ambiguous. V dropped 2 bases and J dropped 5 bases, with 4 bases sitting between them. Germline V lookup: CDR1 MNHNY, CDR2 SVGAGI (reference sequence). CDR3 length: 12 residues.

This clonotype was observed at least ten times. V usage is TRBV7-6 and J usage is TRBJ2-3, with no clear D. CDR3 length: 15 residues. CDR1 is SGHVS and CDR2 is FNYEAQ in the germline V gene. V was clipped by 1 base and J by 0 bases, with 8 bases between them. The CDR3, as DNA: TGTGCCAGCAGCTTAGGACACACTAGCACAGATACGCAGTATTTT. This translates into CASSLGHTSTDTQYF.

This clonotype turned up a few times. The rearrangement uses TRBV6-2 or TRBV6-3 and TRBJ2-1; the D is unclear. Germline V CDR1 and CDR2: MNHEY, SVGEGT. CDR3 size: 13 residues. Trimming removed 4 bases at V and 9 bases at J, with 13 bases between. In DNA form, the CDR3 reads TGTGCCAGCAGTTTAATCCGGGTAGTTGAGCAGTTCTTC. This encodes CASSLIRVVEQFF.

With respect to this clonotype: A much larger clone differs from this one at a single base, so this may be a read error. V is TRBV28 and J is TRBJ1-2; D remains unclear. CDR1 is MDHEN and CDR2 is SYDVKM in the germline V gene. This CDR3 comprises 15 residues. CDR3 sequence (DNA): TGTGCCAGCAGTTTCCCTCCTCCCCTAGGCTATGGCTACGCCTTC. This encodes CASSFPPPLGYGYAF.

This chain links TRBV30 with TRBJ1-3; weak D call: TRBD1 (6 bases). Germline CDR1 reads GTSNPN; CDR2 reads SVGIG (reference sequence). The CDR3 totals 17 residues. The V gene lost 8 bases and the J gene lost 0 bases, with 23 bases spanning the gap. As DNA, the CDR3 is TGTGCCGCCCACGGACAGATAACTTATGTCTCTGGAAACACCATATATTTT. This gives the protein CAAHGQITYVSGNTIYF.

This clonotype turned up a few times. J is TRBJ2-2 and V is TRBV5-6, with 13 bases matching TRBD2. CDR3 length equals 21 residues. The trim removed 1 base at V and 3 bases at J, leaving 15 bases unmatched. The germline gives CDR1 SGHDT, CDR2 YYEEEE. CDR3 in amino acids: CASSLIKPKGTSGKYTGELFF. CDR3 DNA sequence: TGTGCCAGCAGCTTGATAAAACCAAAAGGGACTAGCGGGAAGTACACCGGGGAGCTGTTTTTT.

This clonotype was counted a few times. This chain links TRBV12-3 or TRBV12-4 with TRBJ1-5; TRBD1 might be the D (5 bases). The CDR3 covers 15 residues. V was shortened by 6 bases and J by 4 bases, with 16 bases between the two germline ends. The chain's CDR3 is CASSPQGNGNQPQHF. Written as DNA, the CDR3 is TGTGCCAGCAGCCCCCAGGGTAACGGTAATCAGCCCCAGCATTTT.

This clonotype came up a few times. The chain couples TRBV2 to TRBJ2-7; no clear D. The CDR3 sequence is 16 residues long. V lost 3 bases, J lost 0 bases, and 15 bases lay in between. Germline V gene sequence: CDR1 SNHLY, CDR2 FYNNEI. The CDR3 here is CASSDEVQTISYEQYF. CDR3 coding DNA: TGTGCCAGCAGTGATGAGGTACAGACGATCTCCTACGAGCAGTACTTC.

A remark on this clonotype: A much larger clone differs from this one at a single base, so this may be a read error. This rearrangement joins TRBV14 to TRBJ2-7, with TRBD1 identical over 8 bases. The length of the CDR3 is 15 residues. The V gene end was trimmed by 3 bases and the J gene end by 9 bases; junction bases not matched to a gene: 13. Germline CDR1 SGHDN, CDR2 FVKESK. The CDR3 reads CASSHTVTGADGQYF. The CDR3 nucleotides are TGTGCCAGCAGCCATACCGTGACAGGGGCGGACGGGCAGTACTTC.

The chain links TRBV12-3 or TRBV12-4 to TRBJ1-1, with TRBD1 as a possible D gene (6 bases). The V gene lost 6 bases and the J gene lost 4 bases, with 21 bases spanning the gap. The CDR3 has 16 amino acids. CDR3 region: CASSPAGGVRFTEAFF. In DNA, the CDR3 is TGTGCCAGCAGCCCCGCGGGGGGCGTAAGGTTCACTGAAGCTTTCTTT.

The chain links TRBV6-1 to TRBJ1-5; D not resolved. Looked up from germline, CDR1 is MNHNS and CDR2 is SASEGT. This CDR3 is built from 15 residues. The V gene lost 0 bases and the J gene lost 6 bases, with 12 bases spanning the gap. Written as DNA, the CDR3 is TGTGCCAGCAGTGAAGCTTCGTACGCTGGTCAGCCCCAGCATTTT. It specifies CASSEASYAGQPQHF.

This clonotype was detected many times. The J gene is TRBJ2-7, the V gene TRBV29-1; D ambiguous. CDR1 is SQVTM and CDR2 is ANQGSEA in the germline V gene. The CDR3 is 12 residues long. The V and J ends lost 7 bases and 6 bases respectively, with 16 bases between them. CDR3 residues: CSALTGLTEQYF. CDR3 bases: TGCAGCGCCCTGACCGGGTTGACCGAGCAGTACTTC.

This sequence joins TRBV19 and TRBJ1-1; D unclear. CDR1 and CDR2 from the germline V gene are LNHDA and SQIVND (reference sequence). V lost 5 bases to trimming and J lost 4 bases, with 17 bases between them. This CDR3 contains 15 residues. DNA of the CDR3: TGTGCCAGTAGTCTCATCCTTATGGTGAGCACTGAAGCTTTCTTT. Its translation is CASSLILMVSTEAFF.

This clonotype was recorded at least ten times. This rearrangement joins TRBV12-3 or TRBV12-4 to TRBJ2-3; 9 bases are a match to TRBD2. J gave up 5 bases and V 0 bases, and 9 bases lay outside the gene matches. This CDR3 is 17 amino acids long. DNA of the CDR3: TGTGCCAGCAGTTTAGCGCTGGGCGGGGGGGCACTAGATACGCAGTATTTT. This sequence encodes CASSLALGGGALDTQYF.

This clonotype was seen a handful of times. The rearrangement uses TRBV30 and TRBJ2-2; D is possibly TRBD2 (5 bases). The CDR3 has 15 amino acids. Germline-derived CDR1 and CDR2 are GTSNPN and SVGIG (reference sequence). V lost 2 bases to trimming and J lost 0 bases, with 10 bases between them. The DNA for the CDR3 is TGTGCCTGGAGTCCAGACTACCCGAACACCGGGGAGCTGTTTTTT. This translates into CAWSPDYPNTGELFF.

The CDR3 DNA is TGTGCCAGCACCGGGACAGGGAGCTACGAGCAGTACTTC. It is translated as CASTGTGSYEQYF. The V gene is TRBV27, the J gene TRBJ2-7; 9 nucleotides match TRBD1. The germline V gene has CDR1 MNHEY and CDR2 SMNVEV (reference sequence). This CDR3 has 13 residues. The V segment lost 7 bases and the J segment 3 bases; nucleotides outside the gene matches: 4.